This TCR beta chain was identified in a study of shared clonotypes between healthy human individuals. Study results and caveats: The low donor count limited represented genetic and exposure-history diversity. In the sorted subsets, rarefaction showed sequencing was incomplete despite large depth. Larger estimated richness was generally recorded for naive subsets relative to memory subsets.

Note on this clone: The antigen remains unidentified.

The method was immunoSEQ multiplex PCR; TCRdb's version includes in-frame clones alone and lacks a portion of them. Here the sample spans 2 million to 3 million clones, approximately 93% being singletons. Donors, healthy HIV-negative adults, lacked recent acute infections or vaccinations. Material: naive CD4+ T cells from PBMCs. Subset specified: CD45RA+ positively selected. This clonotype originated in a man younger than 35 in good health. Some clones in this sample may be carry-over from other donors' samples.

The CDR3 DNA follows: TGTGCCAGCGGGACAGACCGAGTCTCGACCCAGCATTTT. Its translation: CASGTDRVSTQHF. The chain has TRBV19 and TRBJ1-5, with TRBD1 matching 7 bases. Germline loops: CDR1 LNHDA, CDR2 SQIVND (reference sequence). The ends lost 9 bases at V and 11 bases at J; junction bases unmatched: 13. This CDR3 region has 13 residues.